The T cell receptor beta chain described here comes from a study of OX40 agonist ivuxolimab in advanced cancers. On the study more broadly: Patients' therapy was ivuxolimab, an antibody that acts as an agonist of OX40 (CD134). Cohort: 75% to 90% men, mean age approximately 66, aged roughly 20 to 79. The study, taken as a whole, reports: At 0.1 to 3.0 mg/kg and by week 6, CD4+ and CD8+ T cells in the blood had expanded clonally.

Notes on this clone: What it recognizes is unknown.

The repertoire was sequenced with immunoSEQ multiplex PCR; TCRdb's copy has only in-frame clones and lacks some. The sample records some 90,000 clones, approximately 92% being singletons. V was clipped by 9 bases and J by 1 base; unmatched bases: 7. Germline V gene lookup returns CDR1 LNHDA and CDR2 SQIVND (reference sequence). This CDR3 region has 15 residues. This TCR derives from an adult with an advanced solid tumor such as melanoma, head and neck, liver or kidney cancer. This material consisted of CD4+ or CD8+ T cells sorted from blood, taken in a trial of the OX40 agonist ivuxolimab. This sequence joins TRBV19 and TRBJ2-1; 9 bases map to TRBD2. CDR3 DNA sequence: TGTGCCAGCTCTACAGCGGGGGGATCCTACAATGAGCAGTTCTTC. Translating gives CASSTAGGSYNEQFF.